This T cell receptor (beta chain) was profiled in a study of control samples from healthy donors and cancer patients. The table came from immunoSEQ multiplex PCR; TCRdb's copy has only in-frame clones and leaves some out. The table includes 150,000 to 200,000 clones, around 88% detected once. V was clipped by 6 bases and J by 0 bases, with 6 bases between them. CDR1 is LNHDA, CDR2 SQIVND, per germline (reference sequence). The CDR3 loop spans 14 amino acids. The TCR originated in a man aged 18-30 years in good health. Sequencing used blood. This chain joins TRBV19 and TRBJ1-6; D unclear. CDR3 amino acids: CASRHSSYNSPLHF. The CDR3 DNA reads TGTGCCAGTAGGCACAGCTCCTATAATTCACCCCTCCACTTT.